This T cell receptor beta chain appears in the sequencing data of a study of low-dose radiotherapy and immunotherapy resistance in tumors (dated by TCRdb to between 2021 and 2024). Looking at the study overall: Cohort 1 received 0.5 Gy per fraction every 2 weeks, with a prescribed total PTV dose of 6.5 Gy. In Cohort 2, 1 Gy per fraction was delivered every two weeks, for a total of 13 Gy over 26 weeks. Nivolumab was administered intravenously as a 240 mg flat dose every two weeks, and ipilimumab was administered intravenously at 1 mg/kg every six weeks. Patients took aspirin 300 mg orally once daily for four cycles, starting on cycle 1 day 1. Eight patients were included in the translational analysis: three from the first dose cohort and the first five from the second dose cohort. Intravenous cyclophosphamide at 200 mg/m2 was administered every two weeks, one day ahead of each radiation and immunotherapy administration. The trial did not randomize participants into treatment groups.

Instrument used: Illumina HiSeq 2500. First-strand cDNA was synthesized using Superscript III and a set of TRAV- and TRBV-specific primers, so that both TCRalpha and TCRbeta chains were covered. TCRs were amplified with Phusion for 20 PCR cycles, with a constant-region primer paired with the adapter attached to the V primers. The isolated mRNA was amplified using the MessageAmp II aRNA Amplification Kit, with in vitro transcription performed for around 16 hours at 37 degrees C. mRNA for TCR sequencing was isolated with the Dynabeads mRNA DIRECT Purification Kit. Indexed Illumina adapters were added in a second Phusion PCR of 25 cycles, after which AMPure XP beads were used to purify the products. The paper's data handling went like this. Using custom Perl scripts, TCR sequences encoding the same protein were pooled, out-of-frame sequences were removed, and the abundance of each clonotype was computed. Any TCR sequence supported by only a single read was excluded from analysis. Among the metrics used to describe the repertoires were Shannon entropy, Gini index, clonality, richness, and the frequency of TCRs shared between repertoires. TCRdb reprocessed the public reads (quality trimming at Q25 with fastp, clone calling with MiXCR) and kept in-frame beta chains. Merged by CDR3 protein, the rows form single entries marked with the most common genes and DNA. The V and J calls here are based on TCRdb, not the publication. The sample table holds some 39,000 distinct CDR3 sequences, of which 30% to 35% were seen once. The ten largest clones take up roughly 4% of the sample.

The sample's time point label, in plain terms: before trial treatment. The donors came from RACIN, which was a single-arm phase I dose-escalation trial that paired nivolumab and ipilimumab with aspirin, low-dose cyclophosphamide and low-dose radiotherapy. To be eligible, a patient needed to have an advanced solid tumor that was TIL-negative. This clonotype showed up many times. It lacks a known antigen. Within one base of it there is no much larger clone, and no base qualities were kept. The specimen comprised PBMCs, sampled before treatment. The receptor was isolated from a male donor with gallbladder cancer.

The CDR3 in this case is CASSDGDYEQYF. The DNA sequence follows: TGCGCCAGCAGTGACGGGGACTACGAGCAGTACTTC. This receptor chain uses TRBV10-1 and TRBJ2-7, and the D gene may be TRBD2, 5 bases matching. Inclusive of the bounding cysteine and phenylalanine, the CDR3 is 12 residues long. Solely the CDR3 DNA is kept, with 36 bases framed from the first base. V gives up 3 bases and J gives up 3 bases, and the segment between their germline ends measures 6 bases. Per the germline V gene (reference sequence), WNHNN is the CDR1 and SYGVQD is the CDR2.